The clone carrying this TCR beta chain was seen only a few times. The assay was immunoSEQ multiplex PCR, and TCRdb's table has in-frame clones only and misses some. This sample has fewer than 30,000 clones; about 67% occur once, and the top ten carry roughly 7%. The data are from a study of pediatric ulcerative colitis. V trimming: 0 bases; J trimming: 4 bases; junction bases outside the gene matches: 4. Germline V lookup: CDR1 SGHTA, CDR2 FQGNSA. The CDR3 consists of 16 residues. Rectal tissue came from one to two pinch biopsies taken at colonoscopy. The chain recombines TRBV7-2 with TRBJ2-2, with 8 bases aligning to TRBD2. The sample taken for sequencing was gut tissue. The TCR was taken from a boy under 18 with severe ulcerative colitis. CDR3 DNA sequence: TGTGCCAGCAGCTTAGCGCCACTAGCGGTCACCGGGGAGCTGTTTTTT. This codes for CASSLAPLAVTGELFF.